A selection of T cell receptor beta chains follows, all from one sample in a study of T cell responses to AZD1222 COVID-19 vaccine. Repertoires were generated with immunoSEQ multiplex PCR, while TCRdb's copy carries only in-frame clones and drops some. Of tens of thousands of clones detected, nearly 90% appear once; the ten largest clones hold about 8.4%. The material sequenced was peripheral blood, taken on day 0 of AZD1222 vaccination. These receptors were obtained from an adult in good health. Each CDR3 is given with its conserved first and last residue. D genes are given only for firm matches. Not all rows give a size; the values are once, few, many and, for expanded clones, a class.

TRBJ2-5 - TRBV6-5 - TGTGCCAGCAGTCCCACCGCCGACAGACAAGAGACCCAGTACTTC CASSPTADRQETQYF
TRBJ2-7 - TRBV5-6 - TGTGCCAGCAGCCCTCGACCCGACAGATCCTACGAGCAGTACTTC CASSPRPDRSYEQYF
TRBJ1-3 - TRBV7-9 - TGTGCCAGCAGCCCTTTGAGCTCTGGAAACACCATATATTTT CASSPLSSGNTIYF
TRBJ1-4 - TRBV5-1 TRBD1 TGCGCCAGCAGCCCCCACAGGGGGCTAGGTGAAAAACTGTTTTTT CASSPHRGLGEKLFF
TRBJ1-2 - TRBV4-3 - TGCGCCAGCAGCCAAATTACAGGCCCCTATGGCTACACCTTC CASSQITGPYGYTF
TRBJ2-2 - TRBV9 TRBD2 TGTGCCAGCAGCCCCAGAACTAGCGGGGCTAACACCGGGGAGCTGTTTTTT CASSPRTSGANTGELFF
TRBJ1-2 - TRBV7-9 TRBD1 TGTGCCAGCACCCGACAGGGTTATAACTATGGCTACACCTTC CASTRQGYNYGYTF
TRBJ2-1 - TRBV27 - TGTGCCAGCAGCCTCAGGACTTACTCCTACAATGAGCAGTTCTTC CASSLRTYSYNEQFF
TRBJ2-1 - TRBV7-2 TRBD1 TGTGCCAGCAGCTATGGACAGGGTGGAGGGAATGAGCAGTTCTTC CASSYGQGGGNEQFF
TRBJ2-3 - TRBV4-1 TRBD2 TGCGCCAGCAGCCAAGAGCTAGCGGGGGGAGGAGATACGCAGTATTTT CASSQELAGGGDTQYF
TRBJ2-1 - TRBV4-3 - TGCGCCAGCAGCGGAGCGATTAGTGAGCAGTTCTTC CASSGAISEQFF
TRBJ1-3 once TRBV4-3 TRBD1 TGCGCCAGCAGCCCCGGGACAGGAGGAAACACCATATATTTT CASSPGTGGNTIYF
TRBJ2-4 - TRBV27 TRBD1 TGTGCCAGCAGGGTGACAGGGGCGGACATTCAGTACTTC CASRVTGADIQYF
TRBJ2-5 - TRBV7-9 - TGTGCCAGCAGCAACTATGAGACCCAGTACTTC CASSNYETQYF
TRBJ1-1 - TRBV7-6 TRBD1 TGTGCCAGCAGCTTAGCCCGGGACAGGGTACCTGAAGCTTTCTTT CASSLARDRVPEAFF
TRBJ2-7 - TRBV6-5 TRBD1 TGTGCCAGCAGTTACCAGGGGGCGCGCGACGAGCAGTACTTC CASSYQGARDEQYF
TRBJ2-3 - TRBV6-5 - TGTGCCAGCAGATCAGGAGGGGATACGCAGTATTTT CASRSGGDTQYF
TRBJ2-1 - TRBV19 - TGTGCCAGTAGGTTGGGTTTTGAGCAGTTCTTC CASRLGFEQFF
TRBJ1-2 - TRBV3-1/TRBV3-2 - TGTGCCAGCAGCCACTCGGGGGGCGTCGAGAGCTACACCTTC CASSHSGGVESYTF
TRBJ1-6 - TRBV5-1 TRBD1 TGCGCCAGCAGGCAAGACAGGGGCGCCTATAATTCACCCCTCCACTTT CASRQDRGAYNSPLHF
TRBJ2-5 - TRBV12-3/TRBV12-4 - TGTGCCAGCAGTCGGACTATTCAAGAGACCCAGTACTTC CASSRTIQETQYF
TRBJ2-3 - TRBV7-3 - TGTGCCAGCAGCTTAACTCCTGGGGTAGCTTCTAGCACAGATACGCAGTATTTT CASSLTPGVASSTDTQYF
TRBJ1-2 - TRBV10-1 - TGCGCCAGCAGTGAGCCGATCCAGGGTGGTGGCTACACCTTC CASSEPIQGGGYTF
TRBJ1-5 - TRBV6-5 TRBD1 TGTGCCAGCAGTTCGGGACAGGGGGCCTTACAGCCCCAGCATTTT CASSSGQGALQPQHF
TRBJ2-6 - TRBV4-3 - TGCGCCAGCAGCCAACACCCCTCTGGGGCCAACGTCCTGACTTTC CASSQHPSGANVLTF
TRBJ2-5 - TRBV6-5 TRBD1 TGTGCCAGCAGCCGTCGAGGACAGGGAGAGACCCAGTACTTC CASSRRGQGETQYF
TRBJ2-1 - TRBV19 - TGTGCCAGTAGTATAGGTGGCTGGGGGGGCCTGTACAATGAGCAGTTCTTC CASSIGGWGGLYNEQFF
TRBJ2-5 - TRBV29-1 TRBD2 TGCAGCGTTGGGGGACTAGCGGGGGATCATTACTTC CSVGGLAGDHYF
TRBJ2-7 - TRBV18 - TGTGCCAGCTCACCAAGGACTACTATTTCCTACGAGCAGTACTTC CASSPRTTISYEQYF
TRBJ1-2 - TRBV6-2/TRBV6-3 - TGTGCCAGCAGTTACGAGTGGTCTAACTATGGCTACACCTTC CASSYEWSNYGYTF
TRBJ2-5 - TRBV6-5 TRBD1 TGTGCCGGGGGACAGCTTTACCAAGAGACCCAGTACTTC CAGGQLYQETQYF
TRBJ2-5 - TRBV9 TRBD2 TGTGCCAGCAGTGAAAGTACTCCCCAATGGAGCGGGGGCCAAGAGACCCAGTACTTC CASSESTPQWSGGQETQYF
TRBJ1-4 - TRBV19 - TGTGCCAGTCGGTGGTCAACTAATGAAAAACTGTTTTTT CASRWSTNEKLFF
TRBJ1-3 few TRBV7-2 - TGTGCCAGCAGCACTAACGAAGGAAACACCATATATTTT CASSTNEGNTIYF
TRBJ1-1 - TRBV9 - TGTGCCAGCAGCGCAGGAGGTGGGCGGAGCACTGAAGCTTTCTTT CASSAGGGRSTEAFF
TRBJ2-3 - TRBV29-1 - TGCAGCGTTGAAGAATCAGCGGTAACGCAGTATTTT CSVEESAVTQYF
TRBJ1-3 - TRBV9 - TGTGCCAGCAGCGTAGACGCAGCCCGGCGTTCGGACACCATATATTTT CASSVDAARRSDTIYF
TRBJ2-1 - TRBV30 - TGTGCCTGGAGTGTTTTGGGGATTGAGCAGTTCTTC CAWSVLGIEQFF
TRBJ2-2 - TRBV12-5 TRBD2 TGTGCTAGTGGCCCCCCTGGGCTAGCGGGGGTGGGGTCCGGGGAGCTGTTTTTT CASGPPGLAGVGSGELFF
TRBJ2-1 - TRBV3-1/TRBV3-2 - TGTGCCAGCAGCCAAGATGAAGGGGGGGCGGGTAATGAGCAGTTCTTC CASSQDEGGAGNEQFF
TRBJ1-4 - TRBV3-1/TRBV3-2 TRBD1 TGTGCCAGCAGCCCGACAGGGTCTGAAAAACTGTTTTTT CASSPTGSEKLFF
TRBJ1-2 once TRBV25-1 - TGTGCCAGCGGGGACGTCCGTCACTCTAACTATGGCTACACCTTC CASGDVRHSNYGYTF
TRBJ1-4 - TRBV6-1 TRBD1 TGTGCCAGCAGTGAACACCGACAACAGGGGCTCCAACTGTTTTTT CASSEHRQQGLQLFF
TRBJ1-3 - TRBV15 - TGTGCCACCAGCAGAGGGTCACTGGGAGGTGGAAACACCATATATTTT CATSRGSLGGGNTIYF
TRBJ2-2 - TRBV4-3 TRBD2 TGCGCCAGCAGCCAAGATCGGGCTAGCGGTGTTTCTGGGGAGCTGTTTTTT CASSQDRASGVSGELFF
TRBJ1-3 - TRBV29-1 - TGCAGCGTCTTGGACTTTAAAGCACTCTCTGGAAACACCATATATTTT CSVLDFKALSGNTIYF
TRBJ2-7 - TRBV6-5 TRBD1 TGTGCCAGCAGCGCGGACAGGGGCCCCTACGAGCAGTACTTC CASSADRGPYEQYF
TRBJ2-1 - TRBV11-3 TRBD2 TGTGCCAGCAGCCCCGGGACTAGCGGGGGGGCGGATGAGCAGTTCTTC CASSPGTSGGADEQFF
TRBJ1-6 - TRBV6-1 - TGTGCCAGCAGTGTTGAGGGCTTCCGATCCTCCTATAATTCACCCCTCCACTTT CASSVEGFRSSYNSPLHF
TRBJ1-5 - TRBV2 - TGTGCCAGCAGGGGGGGAGGGGTATTGGGCAATCAGCCCCAGCATTTT CASRGGGVLGNQPQHF
TRBJ1-3 - TRBV7-2 - TGTGCCAGCAGCTCGGGACGCGGAAACACCATATATTTT CASSSGRGNTIYF
TRBJ1-1 - TRBV11-1 - TGTGCCAGCAGCTTAGCGCTATACAGTACAAGGGCTTTCTTT CASSLALYSTRAFF
TRBJ1-5 - TRBV3-1/TRBV3-2 - TGTGCCAGCAGCCAAACCCTTAGCAATCAGCCCCAGCATTTT CASSQTLSNQPQHF
TRBJ2-5 - TRBV9 - TGTGCCAGCAGCTCTACAGGGAACCAAGAGACCCAGTACTTC CASSSTGNQETQYF